A selection of T cell receptor beta chains follows, all from one sample in a study of CD8 T cells in Susac syndrome. TCRdb re-analysed the immunoSEQ multiplex PCR reads in MiXCR, keeping a single row per CDR3 protein. The repertoire holds around 200,000 distinct CDR3 sequences, with almost 96% as singletons. Specimen: CD4+ T cells from PBMCs. The source is a human donor with multiple sclerosis. The CDR3 runs from the conserved cysteine through the conserved F or W. D genes are given only for firm matches. Size values are once, few and many counts, or a class for expanded clones, and some rows have none.

J,D,size,V,DNA,CDR3
TRBJ2-1,TRBD1,NA,TRBV29-1,TGCAGCGGAAAAGGGACAGGGACTTACTACAATGAGCAGTTCTTC,CSGKGTGTYYNEQFF
TRBJ2-2,NA,NA,TRBV24-1,TGTGCCACCTTTCCCGGGGACGGAGACACCGGGGAGCTGTTTTTT,CATFPGDGDTGELFF
TRBJ2-7,NA,NA,TRBV3-1,TGTGCCAGCAGCTCCCAAGCCGAGCAGTACTTC,CASSSQAEQYF
TRBJ2-5,TRBD2,NA,TRBV7-9,TGTGCCAGCAGTTCGGGACTAGTGATCCAAGAGACCCAGTACTTC,CASSSGLVIQETQYF
TRBJ1-6,NA,NA,TRBV12-3/TRBV12-4,TGTGCCAGCAGTTTAGAGTCGAACTATAATTCACCCCTCCACTTT,CASSLESNYNSPLHF
TRBJ2-1,NA,NA,TRBV7-9,TGTGCCAGCAGCTCGTCCAGGACCCCCCTCAATGAGCAGTTCTTC,CASSSSRTPLNEQFF
TRBJ2-3,NA,NA,TRBV5-1,TGCGCCAGCAGCTCTGACAGTTTTAGCACAGATACGCAGTATTTT,CASSSDSFSTDTQYF
TRBJ2-3,NA,NA,TRBV20-1,TGCAGTGCTAGACGGCAGGTGGTGTTCGATACGCAGTATTTT,CSARRQVVFDTQYF
TRBJ2-6,NA,NA,TRBV27,TGTGCCAGCAGTTTTCTTGGCGGAAACTCTGGGGCCAACGTCCTGACTTTC,CASSFLGGNSGANVLTF
TRBJ1-2,NA,NA,TRBV30,TGTGCCTGGAGTCCCCGGGGAGGGGTCGGCTACACCTTC,CAWSPRGGVGYTF
TRBJ1-1,NA,NA,TRBV3-1,TGTGCCAGCAGCCAATTTCTCCGGAGTGAAGCTTTCTTT,CASSQFLRSEAFF
TRBJ2-1,NA,NA,TRBV2,TGTGCCAGCAGTGAGCGCAGGGATTTTGAGCAGTTCTTC,CASSERRDFEQFF
TRBJ1-4,NA,NA,TRBV29-1,TGCAGCGCGGGCGACCCTAATGAAAAACTGTTTTTT,CSAGDPNEKLFF
TRBJ2-6,NA,NA,TRBV9,TGTGCCAGCAGCCCTCACAAGGGGTCTGGGGCCAACGTCCTGACTTTC,CASSPHKGSGANVLTF
TRBJ2-1,TRBD2,NA,TRBV29-1,TGCAGCGCCAACCCGGGGGGCAATGAGCAGTTCTTC,CSANPGGNEQFF
TRBJ1-6,NA,NA,TRBV5-1,TGCGCCAGCAGGCTGGGAGATAATTCACCCCTCCACTTT,CASRLGDNSPLHF
TRBJ2-1,TRBD2,NA,TRBV20-1,TGCAGTGCGGGAGGACTAGCGGGGTTAAGAGGTGAGCAGTTCTTC,CSAGGLAGLRGEQFF
TRBJ2-1,NA,NA,TRBV15,TGTGCCACCAGCGTCGGCTACAATGAGCAGTTCTTC,CATSVGYNEQFF
TRBJ2-1,TRBD2,once,TRBV4-2,TGTGCCAGCCAACCTTTCCCCTTAGCGGGGCTGGACAATGAGCAGTTCTTC,CASQPFPLAGLDNEQFF
TRBJ1-5,NA,NA,TRBV12-3/TRBV12-4,TGTGCCAGCAGTTTAGGGACCACGACGGCCCAGCATTTT,CASSLGTTTAQHF
TRBJ2-5,NA,NA,TRBV7-2,TGTGCCAGCAGCTTAGAGGTTGGGGCCCAGTACTTC,CASSLEVGAQYF
TRBJ2-7,NA,NA,TRBV23-1,TGCGCCAGCAGTCAATCTTCAGGGGTGAACGAGCAGTACTTC,CASSQSSGVNEQYF